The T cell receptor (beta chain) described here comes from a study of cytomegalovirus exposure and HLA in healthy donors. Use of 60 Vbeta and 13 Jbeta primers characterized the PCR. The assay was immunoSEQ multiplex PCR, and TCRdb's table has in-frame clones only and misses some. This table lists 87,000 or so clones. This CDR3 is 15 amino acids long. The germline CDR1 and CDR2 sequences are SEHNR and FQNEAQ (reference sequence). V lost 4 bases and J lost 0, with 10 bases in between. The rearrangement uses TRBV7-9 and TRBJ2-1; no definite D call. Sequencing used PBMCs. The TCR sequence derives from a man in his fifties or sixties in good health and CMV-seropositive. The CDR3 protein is CASSSYTRSYNEQFF. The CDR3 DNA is TGTGCCAGCAGCTCTTACACCCGCTCCTACAATGAGCAGTTCTTC.